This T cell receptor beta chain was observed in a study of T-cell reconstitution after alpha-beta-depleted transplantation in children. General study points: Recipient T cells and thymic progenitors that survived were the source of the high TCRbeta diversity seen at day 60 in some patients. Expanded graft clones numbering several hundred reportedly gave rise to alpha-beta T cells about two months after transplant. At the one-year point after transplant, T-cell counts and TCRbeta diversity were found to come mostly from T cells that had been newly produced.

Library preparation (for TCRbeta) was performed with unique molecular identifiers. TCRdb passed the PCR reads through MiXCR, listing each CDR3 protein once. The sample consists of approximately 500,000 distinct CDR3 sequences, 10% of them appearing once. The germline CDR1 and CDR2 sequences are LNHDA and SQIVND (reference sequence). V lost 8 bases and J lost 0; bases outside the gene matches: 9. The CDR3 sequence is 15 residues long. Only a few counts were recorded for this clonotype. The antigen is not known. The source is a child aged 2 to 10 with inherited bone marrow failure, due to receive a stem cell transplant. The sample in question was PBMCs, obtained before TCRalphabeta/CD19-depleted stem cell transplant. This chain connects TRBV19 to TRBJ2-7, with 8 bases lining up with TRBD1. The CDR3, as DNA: TGTGCCAGTTCAACCCAGGGGGCTACCTCCTACGAGCAGTACTTC. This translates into CASSTQGATSYEQYF. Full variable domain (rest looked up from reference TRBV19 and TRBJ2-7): DGGITQSPKYLFRKEGQNVTLSCEQNLNHDAMYWYRQDPGQGLRLIYYSQIVNDFQKGDIAEGYSVSREKKESFPLTVTSAQKNPTAFYLCASSTQGATSYEQYFGPGTRLTVT.